This TCR beta chain emerged from a study of T cell responses to AZD1222 COVID-19 vaccine (dated by TCRdb to the early 2020s). Concerning the study at large: Because spike-specific TCR depth and breadth did not differ between the two schedules, AZD1222 recipients who got a second dose at roughly 4 weeks were pooled with those who got a second dose at roughly 12 weeks. A total of over 230 trial participants underwent TCR sequencing, of whom under 220 had received two doses of AZD1222 and roughly 26 had received two doses of the MenACWY control vaccine. Trial participants were enrolled by age into subgroups of 18-55, 56-69 and 70-plus years, and roughly 160, 29 and 62 TCR-sequenced participants, respectively, were included in these subgroups.

Overall study outcomes, separate from this receptor: Only 5 to 7 AZD1222 recipients were SARS-CoV-2 seropositive at baseline, limiting conclusions about previously exposed vaccinees. Nearly half of unique spike-specific TCRs reportedly recognized epitopes outside regions mutated in the B.1.351 and B.1.1.7 variants. Most participants were white British and females outnumbered males, and the authors suggested that clonal diversity may have been underestimated. A significant rise in spike-specific TCR breadth and depth was observed after two AZD1222 doses relative to day 0 and relative to MenACWY recipients. No day 14 peak-response samples were available, so repertoires were characterized only after the peak T cell response. The whole spike protein was spanned by vaccine-associated CD4 TCRs, and dominant responses were seen in regions 160-218 and 743-854. The 56-69-year group was small, and its depth increase did not reach significance, likely because of low power.

The intended sense of this specimen's time point label: baseline before first vaccination. Vaccinee samples were obtained from the UK trials COV001 and COV002, which included a single-blind randomized controlled phase 2/3 trial of AZD1222 (ChAdOx1 nCoV-19) in healthy adults. For TCRbeta chain sequencing, PBMC samples from trial participants were taken at day 0 and at day 28 after the second dose. The CDR3 regions of human TCRbeta chains were subjected to immunosequencing. The study's own analysis went as follows. Repertoire TCRs were checked for matches against a reference library of SARS-CoV-2-specific TCRs that had been generated using the MIRA antigen-specificity platform. Breadth was defined as the fraction of unique TCRs that were SARS-CoV-2-associated. Depth was defined as the fraction of total T cells that were SARS-CoV-2-associated. Using the MIRA data, every spike-specific TCR was mapped to the spike region that the TCR reacted to and assigned to either a CD4 or a CD8 class. Log10-transformed breadth and depth values were compared by one-way ANOVA with Sidak's multiple comparisons tests. The source is immuneACCESS, and TCRdb retained only in-frame sequences with V and J called. Part of the clones is not carried over; for the studies checked, unresolved V genes explain less than half of this, and the remainder is unexplained. V and J calls and clone size are as listed in that table; D and trimming were resolved from the DNA. This sample has some 54,000 clones in its table, and about 89% of those were observed once. Less than 2% of the sample lies in the top ten.

This clone was counted a single time. Its target antigen remains unknown. The record has no base qualities; no much larger clone is one base away. The germline V gene encodes CDR1 KGHSH and CDR2 LQKENI. Trimming leaves V shorter by 2 bases and J shorter by 7 bases, with the junction holding 10 bases beyond the gene matches. The CDR3 holds 15 amino acids from the cysteine to the phenylalanine. Only the CDR3 part of the read is kept: 45 bases, read in frame from the first base. The receptor was isolated from an adult in good health. Source: peripheral blood, taken on day 0 of AZD1222 vaccination. The rearrangement joined TRBV18 to TRBJ2-7; TRBD1 fits 8 bases in the junction. The CDR3 protein: CASSPGQGATREQYF. Read as DNA, the sequence is TGTGCCAGCTCACCAGGGCAGGGGGCAACCAGGGAGCAGTACTTC.